This record concerns one T cell receptor beta chain sequence. Its antigen is still unknown. The sample originates from a study of CD8 T cells in ankylosing spondylitis. Study-wide results and limits: The clones that were linked to disease were reported to be significantly enriched in matched synovial fluid samples from ankylosing spondylitis patients. The study identified a TCR beta motif of under ten highly homologous variants that appeared characteristic of ankylosing spondylitis blood.

Germline trimming cut 1 base from V and 5 bases from J; bases unmatched to any gene: 8. Germline CDR1 reads SGHRS; CDR2 reads YFSETQ. The CDR3 is 15 amino acids. Generation of TCR beta libraries employed quantitative 5'-RACE incorporating molecular barcodes. TCRdb redid the calling of the 5' RACE reads with MiXCR, one entry per CDR3 protein. The sample lists 250,000 to 400,000 distinct CDR3 sequences, roughly 12% seen once, with 8% to 9.5% in the top ten. The receptor was derived from a female donor with ankylosing spondylitis or in good health (not recorded which). The sample was blood, either unsorted or a sorted T cell fraction (not recorded which). The gene calls are TRBV5-1 and TRBJ2-5; 7 bases align to TRBD1. DNA for the CDR3: TGCGCCAGCAGCTTGACCATGGGCAGGGGGGAGACCCAGTACTTC. Its protein is CASSLTMGRGETQYF.